These 15 T cell receptor beta chains were sequenced from one sample in a study. TCRdb reprocessed the 5' RACE reads with MiXCR, giving one entry per CDR3 protein. In the table there are fewer than 75,000 distinct CDR3 sequences, roughly 28% of which are singletons. Tregs were sorted as CD4+CD25+CD127-/low cells. Sequencing used tumor-infiltrating Tregs sorted from the breast tumor. The receptors were sampled from a female donor with breast cancer.

The V call is TRBV6-5, the J call TRBJ1-2; 9 bases fit TRBD1. V shed 6 bases, J shed 2 bases, and the junction held 19 bases outside the gene matches. Germline V gives CDR1 MNHEY, CDR2 SVGAGI. This CDR3 contains 19 residues. The CDR3: CASRGLTRDRELGNYGYTF. As DNA, the CDR3 is TGTGCCAGCAGAGGACTGACCCGGGACAGGGAACTGGGGAACTATGGCTACACCTTC.

Ten or more counts support this clonotype. The CDR3 nucleotides are TGTGCCAGCAGCCCACCAGCGAGCGGGACAGGCTCCTCTGGGGCCAACGTCCTGACTTTC. Translated, it gives CASSPPASGTGSSGANVLTF. This chain links TRBV12-3 or TRBV12-4 with TRBJ2-6; TRBD1 might be the D (8 bases). The CDR3 runs to 20 residues. V shed 6 bases and J shed 0 bases, with 24 bases lying between them.

The chain employs TRBV30 and TRBJ1-1; D is undetermined. Per germline, CDR1 GTSNPN and CDR2 SVGIG (reference sequence). The length of the CDR3 is 12 residues. The ends were cut back, 2 bases at V and 2 bases at J, with 6 bases in the middle. CDR3 loop: CAWSNFNTEAFF. In DNA form, the CDR3 reads TGTGCCTGGAGTAATTTCAACACTGAAGCTTTCTTT.

There are many counts of this clonotype. The chain employs TRBV11-2 and TRBJ1-6; TRBD1 matches at 7 bases. Germline V gene data show CDR1 as SGHAT and CDR2 as FQNNGV. The CDR3 contains 15 residues. J lost 7 bases, V lost 1 base, and 4 bases had no gene match. CDR3 nucleotides: TGTGCCAGCAGCTTAGGGACAGGCGACAATTCACCCCTCCACTTT. It encodes CASSLGTGDNSPLHF.

Only a few counts were recorded for this clonotype. V is TRBV20-1 and J is TRBJ1-1, with TRBD1 identical over 7 bases. This CDR3 has 16 residues. The V and J ends lost 2 bases and 0 bases, in that order; junction bases with no gene match: 9. The germline V gene has CDR1 DFQATT and CDR2 SNEGSKA (reference sequence). The CDR3 nucleotides read TGCAGTGCTAGAAAAACAGGGGTTTCTATGAACACTGAAGCTTTCTTT. Amino acid sequence: CSARKTGVSMNTEAFF.

This clonotype was observed a few times. The chain recombines TRBV5-5 with TRBJ2-5; D remains unclear. The CDR3 extends over 15 amino acids. V was shortened by 0 bases and J by 2 bases, with 11 bases between the two germline ends. Germline V gives CDR1 SGHKS, CDR2 YYEKEE (reference sequence). The CDR3 DNA follows: TGTGCCAGCAGCTTGGCGGTCCAGATACAAGAGACCCAGTACTTC. This encodes CASSLAVQIQETQYF.

The V gene is TRBV12-3 or TRBV12-4, the J gene TRBJ1-4; maybe TRBD1 (5 bases). V was clipped by 1 base and J by 6 bases, with 12 bases between them. There are 15 residues in the CDR3. CDR3 sequence reads: CASSLDGRGDEKLFF. CDR3 DNA: TGTGCCAGCAGTTTAGATGGTCGAGGGGATGAAAAACTGTTTTTT.

The chain uses TRBV2 and TRBJ2-7; D unclear. V was trimmed by 8 bases and J by 3 bases, leaving 8 bases between them. CDR1 and CDR2 from the germline V gene are SNHLY and FYNNEI. This CDR3 has 11 residues. Here the CDR3 DNA reads TGTGCCAGCGGATCACTCTACGAGCAGTACTTC. Translated, it gives CASGSLYEQYF.

In this sample, this clonotype turned up a few times. A much larger clone differs from this one at a single base, so this may be a read error. Here the CDR3 reads CASGLWGGGEDTEAFF. CDR3 nucleotides: TGTGCCAGCGGCTTATGGGGCGGGGGGGAGGACACTGAAGCTTTCTTT. This chain connects TRBV7-2 to TRBJ1-1; tentative D call: TRBD1 (5 bases). The CDR3 consists of 16 residues. Germline CDR1 SGHTA, CDR2 FQGNSA.

This clonotype was seen repeatedly, ten times or more. The chain employs TRBV28 and TRBJ1-1; D is possibly TRBD1 (5 bases). The CDR3 totals 12 residues. Germline CDR1 and CDR2: MDHEN and SYDVKM. V was clipped by 8 bases and J by 2 bases, with 9 bases between them. This CDR3 is CASDSINTEAFF. CDR3 bases: TGTGCCAGCGACAGCATAAACACTGAAGCTTTCTTT.

As concerns this clonotype: Germline is not matched at one junction end, which may reflect a read error. The CDR3 protein is CARSISLALHF. The CDR3 bases are TGTGCCAGAAGCATAAGTCTGGCCCTCCACTTT. The V gene is TRBV5-1, the J gene TRBJ1-6, with D unresolved. CDR1 and CDR2 (germline): SGHRS, YFSETQ. The CDR3 covers 11 residues.

This clonotype was counted only a few times. This chain links TRBV18 with TRBJ1-2; possible D gene TRBD1, 5 bases. Looked up from germline, CDR1 is KGHSH and CDR2 is LQKENI. The CDR3 sequence is 15 residues long. V was trimmed by 5 bases and J by 4 bases, leaving 17 bases between them. This chain's CDR3 is CASSKGTSGAYGYTF. DNA for the CDR3: TGTGCCAGCTCAAAGGGGACCTCCGGGGCCTATGGCTACACCTTC.

The J gene is TRBJ2-3, the V gene TRBV7-2, with TRBD2 as a possible D gene (6 bases). Trimming stripped 4 bases from V and 2 bases from J, with 16 bases between. The CDR3 runs 16 residues. Germline CDR1 SGHTA, CDR2 FQGNSA. The CDR3 DNA sequence: TGTGCCAGCAGCTCGAGATTAGCGGAGCTCACAGATACGCAGTATTTT. It yields the protein CASSSRLAELTDTQYF.

There are many counts of this clonotype. CDR3 protein: CSAKRTGSNYEAFF. The DNA for the CDR3 is TGCAGTGCTAAACGGACAGGGAGCAACTACGAAGCTTTCTTT. The chain combines TRBV20-1 with TRBJ1-1; 8 bases are shared with TRBD1. V lost 4 bases and J lost 8; bases outside the gene matches: 12. The CDR3 sequence is 14 residues long. CDR1 is DFQATT, CDR2 SNEGSKA, per germline (reference sequence).

Here the CDR3 reads CASSPQAWGNGPEAFF. DNA of the CDR3: TGTGCCAGCTCACCACAAGCATGGGGGAACGGCCCTGAAGCTTTCTTT. The chain couples TRBV18 to TRBJ1-1, with a weak D call TRBD1 (5 bases). The germline gives CDR1 KGHSH, CDR2 LQKENI. V lost 1 base and J lost 6, with 18 bases in between. The CDR3 runs to 16 residues.